This entry describes one T cell receptor (beta chain). This record comes from a study of shared clonotypes between healthy human individuals. The test was conducted at deep level. Generated by immunoSEQ multiplex PCR, the TCRdb table keeps only in-frame clones and is missing some. The sample has a few hundred thousand clones; around 78% are singletons. V lost 7 bases and J lost 4; bases outside the gene matches: 0. Germline CDR1 SNHLY, CDR2 FYNNEI. The length of the CDR3 is 11 residues. The receptor was derived from a middle-aged woman in good health. Some clones in this sample may be carry-over from other donors' samples. The sample taken for sequencing was PBMCs. This rearrangement joins TRBV2 to TRBJ2-5; the match to TRBD1 covers 7 bases. CDR3 loop: CASKGAETQYF. CDR3 DNA sequence: TGTGCCAGCAAGGGGGCAGAGACCCAGTACTTC.